This TCR beta chain was recovered during a study of blood T cell repertoires in COVID-19. On the study more broadly: Sources were T cells, B-cell-depleted T cells, or PBMCs; the material itself was cDNA or gDNA.

This clone has a single count. A Seattle source enrolled patients during active infection and followed them longitudinally. Germline V gives CDR1 KGHDR, CDR2 SFDVKD. The germline V and J ends were trimmed by 6 bases and 0 bases, with 7 bases remaining between them. The CDR3 has 13 amino acids. The method was immunoSEQ multiplex PCR; TCRdb's version includes in-frame clones alone and lacks a portion of them. This table holds about 170,000 clones, around nine tenths found once. The chain links TRBV24-1 to TRBJ1-1; D perhaps matches TRBD1 (5 bases). The clonotype comes from a woman aged 80 or over with COVID-19, enrolled during active disease. Material: peripheral blood. This chain's CDR3 is CATSKGMNTEAFF. As DNA, the CDR3 is TGTGCCACCAGTAAGGGGATGAACACTGAAGCTTTCTTT.